Listed below are T cell receptor beta chains from one sample, sequenced in a study of T cells in Graves' hyperthyroidism and ophthalmopathy. TCRdb analysed the multiplex PCR reads with MiXCR anew, one entry per CDR3 protein. The sample has 500,000 to 600,000 distinct CDR3 sequences; 46% are singletons. The specimen was peripheral blood or thyroid tissue (not recorded which). The receptors originated from an adult woman with Graves' disease, either hyperthyroidism or ophthalmopathy (not recorded which). Each CDR3 is given with its conserved first and last residue. A D gene is named only where the DNA matches it firmly. Rows may omit the clone size; those that give it use once, few, many or a size class.

v_call: TRBV20-1; d_call: NA; clone_size: NA; j_call: TRBJ2-7; cdr3_aa: CSATWAATYEQYF; cdr3_nt: TGCAGTGCTACCTGGGCCGCTACCTACGAGCAGTACTTC
v_call: TRBV5-1; d_call: TRBD2; clone_size: once; j_call: TRBJ2-5; cdr3_aa: CASSLVTSGGETQYF; cdr3_nt: TGCGCCAGCAGCTTGGTCACTAGCGGGGGTGAGACCCAGTACTTC
v_call: TRBV5-4; d_call: NA; clone_size: many; j_call: TRBJ2-2; cdr3_aa: CASRKAGGAGELFF; cdr3_nt: TGTGCCAGCAGAAAGGCAGGTGGTGCCGGGGAGCTGTTTTTT
v_call: TRBV5-1; d_call: NA; clone_size: NA; j_call: TRBJ2-5; cdr3_aa: CASGWDPARETQYF; cdr3_nt: TGCGCCAGCGGATGGGACCCGGCTAGGGAGACCCAGTACTTC
v_call: TRBV10-1; d_call: NA; clone_size: many; j_call: TRBJ2-2; cdr3_aa: CASRQRPQTGELFF; cdr3_nt: TGCGCCAGCAGGCAAAGGCCTCAGACCGGGGAGCTGTTTTTT
v_call: TRBV28; d_call: NA; clone_size: NA; j_call: TRBJ1-2; cdr3_aa: CASSLTVGGYTF; cdr3_nt: TGTGCCAGCAGTTTAACGGTGGGGGGCTACACCTTC
v_call: TRBV15; d_call: TRBD1; clone_size: once; j_call: TRBJ1-1; cdr3_aa: CATSSHGQGGMNTEAFF; cdr3_nt: TGTGCCACCAGCAGTCACGGACAGGGAGGTATGAACACTGAAGCTTTCTTT
v_call: TRBV20-1; d_call: NA; clone_size: NA; j_call: TRBJ2-2; cdr3_aa: CSAETGAGESTGELFF; cdr3_nt: TGCAGTGCCGAGACAGGGGCGGGAGAGTCCACCGGGGAGCTGTTTTTT
v_call: TRBV5-1; d_call: TRBD1; clone_size: many; j_call: TRBJ2-6; cdr3_aa: CASSAQGAANVLTF; cdr3_nt: TGCGCCAGCAGCGCACAGGGGGCAGCCAACGTCCTGACTTTC
v_call: TRBV10-3; d_call: TRBD1; clone_size: many; j_call: TRBJ1-1; cdr3_aa: CAVGQGITEAFF; cdr3_nt: TGTGCCGTCGGACAGGGCATCACTGAAGCTTTCTTT
v_call: TRBV19; d_call: NA; clone_size: many; j_call: TRBJ1-5; cdr3_aa: CASNTGSPQPQHF; cdr3_nt: TGTGCCAGTAATACAGGGTCGCCTCAGCCCCAGCATTTT
v_call: TRBV6-5; d_call: TRBD2; clone_size: NA; j_call: TRBJ2-7; cdr3_aa: CASTIRRLADYEQYF; cdr3_nt: TGTGCCAGCACCATCCGAAGACTAGCGGACTACGAGCAGTACTTC
v_call: TRBV29-1; d_call: NA; clone_size: many; j_call: TRBJ2-7; cdr3_aa: CSVLDREPPYEQYF; cdr3_nt: TGCAGCGTATTAGATAGAGAACCCCCTTACGAGCAGTACTTC
v_call: TRBV7-2; d_call: NA; clone_size: many; j_call: TRBJ2-7; cdr3_aa: CASSLSPSYEQYF; cdr3_nt: TGTGCCAGCAGCTTAAGCCCCTCCTACGAGCAGTACTTC
v_call: TRBV15; d_call: TRBD1; clone_size: NA; j_call: TRBJ1-6; cdr3_aa: CATSRDTAGTGYNSPLHF; cdr3_nt: TGTGCCACCAGCAGAGATACTGCAGGGACAGGCTATAATTCACCCCTCCACTTT
v_call: TRBV9; d_call: NA; clone_size: few; j_call: TRBJ2-7; cdr3_aa: CASSPSEGATYEQYF; cdr3_nt: TGTGCCAGCAGCCCTTCCGAGGGAGCTACCTACGAGCAGTACTTC
v_call: TRBV10-3; d_call: TRBD1; clone_size: once; j_call: TRBJ1-4; cdr3_aa: CAIKRWDRGEFEKLFF; cdr3_nt: TGTGCCATCAAAAGGTGGGACAGGGGCGAATTTGAAAAACTGTTTTTT
v_call: TRBV12-3/TRBV12-4; d_call: NA; clone_size: many; j_call: TRBJ1-2; cdr3_aa: CASSVETGNYSYTF; cdr3_nt: TGTGCCAGCAGTGTAGAGACAGGCAACTATAGCTACACCTTC
v_call: TRBV24-1; d_call: TRBD1; clone_size: many; j_call: TRBJ2-5; cdr3_aa: CATAEGDSEETQYF; cdr3_nt: TGTGCCACCGCCGAAGGGGACAGTGAAGAGACCCAGTACTTC
v_call: TRBV28; d_call: NA; clone_size: few; j_call: TRBJ2-2; cdr3_aa: CASRSSEQSTGELFF; cdr3_nt: TGTGCCAGCAGGAGTTCTGAGCAGAGCACCGGGGAGCTGTTTTTT
v_call: TRBV2; d_call: TRBD2; clone_size: few; j_call: TRBJ2-5; cdr3_aa: CASNSAGVETQYF; cdr3_nt: TGTGCCAGCAACTCGGCGGGAGTGGAGACCCAGTACTTC
v_call: TRBV9; d_call: TRBD2; clone_size: many; j_call: TRBJ2-7; cdr3_aa: CADGSGNPYEQYF; cdr3_nt: TGTGCCGACGGGAGCGGGAACCCTTACGAGCAGTACTTC